Listed below are T cell receptor beta chains from one sample, sequenced in a study of early T cells in non-severe SARS-CoV-2 infection. TCRdb independently ran MiXCR on the 5' RACE reads; one entry per CDR3 protein. The sample yields 65,000 to 70,000 distinct CDR3 sequences, about a tenth seen once. Source material: whole blood. These receptor sequences come from an adult who was a healthcare worker with PCR-confirmed SARS-CoV-2 infection or an uninfected control (not recorded which). CDR3s include the opening cysteine and the closing phenylalanine or tryptophan. D genes are given only for firm matches. For some rows the clone size is stated as once, few or many, or as a class when expanded; others skip it.

D	size	J	V	DNA	CDR3
.	many	TRBJ2-3	TRBV23-1	TGCGCCAGCAGTCAATCGCGGGAACGCACAGATACGCAGTATTTT	CASSQSRERTDTQYF
TRBD1	few	TRBJ2-3	TRBV7-9	TGTGCCAGCAGCGTCGACAGGGAGACAGATACGCAGTATTTT	CASSVDRETDTQYF
TRBD2	many	TRBJ2-2	TRBV7-7	TGTGCCAGCAGCGCTAGCGGGATGACCGGGGAGCTGTTTTTT	CASSASGMTGELFF
TRBD1	.	TRBJ2-3	TRBV5-4	TGTGCCAGCAGCTGGAGCACCGGGACAGGTTATTTAGAAACGCAGTATTTT	CASSWSTGTGYLETQYF
.	few	TRBJ2-4	TRBV2	TGTGCCAGCCGGGGGAGAGACTTGGCCAAAAACATTCAGTACTTC	CASRGRDLAKNIQYF
.	.	TRBJ2-1	TRBV5-5	TGTGCCAGCAGCTTGTTAGGGAGTGAGCAGTTCTTC	CASSLLGSEQFF
.	.	TRBJ2-3	TRBV7-9	TGTGCCAGCAGCCCCCTTTTGGGCACAGATACGCAGTATTTT	CASSPLLGTDTQYF
.	few	TRBJ2-3	TRBV28	TGTGCCAGCACGACCACTAGCACAGATACGCAGTATTTT	CASTTTSTDTQYF
.	.	TRBJ1-1	TRBV2	TGTGCCAGCAGTGAACGCACTGAAGCTTTCTTT	CASSERTEAFF
.	few	TRBJ1-1	TRBV6-1	TGTGCCAGCAGTGGGCCACGGACTGAAGCTTTCTTT	CASSGPRTEAFF
.	few	TRBJ1-2	TRBV6-2/TRBV6-3	TGTGCCAGCAGTGCGGCGCTTGGCTACACCTTC	CASSAALGYTF
.	many	TRBJ2-4	TRBV20-1	TGCAGTGCTAGAGACGTCTTGCACATTCAGTACTTC	CSARDVLHIQYF
TRBD2	few	TRBJ2-3	TRBV12-3/TRBV12-4	TGTGCCAGCAGCCCCCGGACTAGCGGGATCGGCACAGATACGCAGTATTTT	CASSPRTSGIGTDTQYF
.	many	TRBJ2-1	TRBV28	TGTGCCAGCAGTTTATCTAGTGAGCAGTTCTTC	CASSLSSEQFF
.	.	TRBJ2-7	TRBV12-3/TRBV12-4	TGTGCCAGCAGTGCGGGCTCTGGCCACGAGCAGTACTTC	CASSAGSGHEQYF
.	many	TRBJ1-2	TRBV7-8	TGTGCCAGCAGCTTAGACAGACGATTCTACACCTTC	CASSLDRRFYTF
TRBD1	.	TRBJ1-4	TRBV4-1	TGCGCCAGCAGCCTCGCACAGGGGGCGGCTGAAAAACTGTTTTTT	CASSLAQGAAEKLFF
.	.	TRBJ1-1	TRBV6-1	TGTGCCAGCAGTGACTGGGACGGTGAAGCTTTCTTT	CASSDWDGEAFF
TRBD2	many	TRBJ2-3	TRBV7-9	TGTGCCAGCAGCTTGGCTAGCGGGAGATTCACAGATACGCAGTATTTT	CASSLASGRFTDTQYF
.	many	TRBJ2-6	TRBV28	TGTGCCAGCAGCGGGGTCTCCTCTGGGGCCAACGTCCTGACTTTC	CASSGVSSGANVLTF
.	many	TRBJ2-3	TRBV27	TGTGCCAGCAGTTGGCGAGTACAAGATACGCAGTATTTT	CASSWRVQDTQYF
.	few	TRBJ2-5	TRBV2	TGTGCCAGCAGTGACGTGGGGCAAGAGACCCAGTACTTC	CASSDVGQETQYF
TRBD2	many	TRBJ2-1	TRBV13	TGTGCCAGCAGCAAGGCACGCGGGAGTACGTACAATGAGCAGTTCTTC	CASSKARGSTYNEQFF
.	many	TRBJ1-1	TRBV6-2/TRBV6-3	TGTGCCAGCAGCGGACAGAAGAACACTGAAGCTTTCTTT	CASSGQKNTEAFF
TRBD2	.	TRBJ2-5	TRBV27	TGTGCCAGCAGTCGGCTCTATTCGGGAGGGGAGACCCAGTACTTC	CASSRLYSGGETQYF
TRBD2	many	TRBJ2-7	TRBV12-3/TRBV12-4	TGTGCCAGCAGTTTCATGGCAGCGGGAGAGCAGTACTTC	CASSFMAAGEQYF
.	many	TRBJ2-7	TRBV20-1	TGCAGTGCTAGAGATGGGGGAAGCTCCTACGAGCAGTACTTC	CSARDGGSSYEQYF
.	.	TRBJ2-3	TRBV7-9	TGTGCCAGCAGCCCATCAAGGGTGGATACGCAGTATTTT	CASSPSRVDTQYF
.	.	TRBJ1-1	TRBV27	TGTGCCAGCAGTTTTGGGATAGGGGGGAACACTGAAGCTTTCTTT	CASSFGIGGNTEAFF
.	few	TRBJ2-1	TRBV6-2/TRBV6-3	TGTGCCAGCAGTACAAATTCCTACAATGAGCAGTTCTTC	CASSTNSYNEQFF
TRBD2	few	TRBJ2-7	TRBV20-1	TGCAGTGCTAGAGGGGGACTAGCGGGAGTATACGAGCAGTACTTC	CSARGGLAGVYEQYF
.	few	TRBJ1-1	TRBV18	TGTGCCAGCTCACCACAGGGGGGCACACCCCGGAACACTGAAGCTTTCTTT	CASSPQGGTPRNTEAFF
TRBD2	few	TRBJ2-3	TRBV27	TGTGCCAGCAGTCTACTCAATTATGGTAGCGGGAGGCGGGATACGCAGTATTTT	CASSLLNYGSGRRDTQYF
.	.	TRBJ1-2	TRBV7-9	TGTGCCAGCAGCGGGCAGGCCTATGGCTACACCTTC	CASSGQAYGYTF
TRBD2	.	TRBJ2-7	TRBV6-1	TGTGCCAGCAGTGAGGGCTTAGTACTAGCGGGAGACGAGCAGTACTTC	CASSEGLVLAGDEQYF
.	.	TRBJ2-3	TRBV7-2	TGTGCCAGCAGCTTGGACGGAAACACAGATACGCAGTATTTT	CASSLDGNTDTQYF
TRBD2	many	TRBJ2-1	TRBV4-1	TGCGCCAGCAGCCTGACTCGACTAGCGGTTTACAATGAGCAGTTCTTC	CASSLTRLAVYNEQFF
.	many	TRBJ2-1	TRBV7-2	TGTGCCAGCAGCACCTACAATGAGCAGTTCTTC	CASSTYNEQFF
TRBD2	once	TRBJ2-5	TRBV7-2	TGTGCCAGCAGCTCTACTAGCGGGCTAAAAGAGACCCAGTACTTC	CASSSTSGLKETQYF
.	many	TRBJ1-3	TRBV12-3/TRBV12-4	TGTGCCAGCAGTTTGGAGTACGGAAACACCATATATTTT	CASSLEYGNTIYF
TRBD2	few	TRBJ2-1	TRBV11-2	TGTGCCAGCAGCTTAGCAGCGGGAGTCGAAGATGAGCAGTTCTTC	CASSLAAGVEDEQFF
.	few	TRBJ1-6	TRBV20-1	TGCAGTGCTAGCGAAGGGCGAAATTCACCCCTCCACTTT	CSASEGRNSPLHF
.	.	TRBJ2-1	TRBV27	TGTGCCAGCAGTTCTATGGACTTTTCGAATGAGCAGTTCTTC	CASSSMDFSNEQFF
.	.	TRBJ2-1	TRBV9	TGTGCCAGCAGCGTAATGGCGGGACGATACAATGAGCAGTTCTTC	CASSVMAGRYNEQFF